This T cell receptor (beta chain) comes out of a study of T cells in localized non-small cell lung cancer. Study conclusions and caveats: A median of around 58 clones ranked among the top 100 in tumor appeared in adjacent lung. Sequencing covered just one tumor region, so heterogeneity cannot be ruled out. Uninvolved adjacent lung had higher T cell clonality than tumor and all other tissues.

Details on this clone: Its antigen remains unidentified.

The adjacent lung that was sampled lay at least 2 cm from the tumor margin and showed no atypia. Only in-frame clones appear in the TCRdb table, and some are missing; sequencing was by immunoSEQ multiplex PCR. This sample has 1,500 or so clones, with 36% found just once. The sample here was normal lung tissue next to the tumor, taken before any cancer treatment. This TCR was sampled from a woman aged 35-75 years with stage I squamous cell lung carcinoma.

DNA of the CDR3: TGTGCCAGTAGTACTTCGACAGGGGTCAATTCACCCCTCCACTTT. As protein: CASSTSTGVNSPLHF. The chain employs TRBV19 and TRBJ1-6; 8 bases line up with TRBD1. Germline V lookup: CDR1 LNHDA, CDR2 SQIVND (reference sequence). V dropped 4 bases and J dropped 7; count of bases not matched to a gene: 6. CDR3 length: 15 amino acids.